This T cell receptor beta chain came from a study of blood T cell repertoires in COVID-19. Using immunoSEQ multiplex PCR, the repertoire was profiled, and TCRdb retains in-frame clones only, with some absent. The sample lists about 81,000 clones; 90% to 95% were seen once. The sample consisted of peripheral blood. This receptor was identified in a woman aged 45-59 years in a cohort sampled during active COVID-19.

The CDR3 here is CASSNGQGHTGELFF. The CDR3, as DNA: TGCGCCAGCAGTAACGGACAGGGGCACACCGGGGAGCTGTTTTTT. J is TRBJ2-2 and V is TRBV5-1, with 9 bases fitting TRBD1. J lost 3 bases, V lost 5 bases, and 5 bases had no gene match. CDR1 and CDR2 (germline): SGHRS, YFSETQ. CDR3 length equals 15 residues. The full variable domain, rest sourced from reference TRBV5-1 and TRBJ2-2, is KAGVTQTPRYLIKTRGQQVTLSCSPISGHRSVSWYQQTPGQGLQFLFEYFSETQRNKGNFPGRFSGRQFSNSRSEMNVSTLELGDSALYLCASSNGQGHTGELFFGEGSRLTVL.